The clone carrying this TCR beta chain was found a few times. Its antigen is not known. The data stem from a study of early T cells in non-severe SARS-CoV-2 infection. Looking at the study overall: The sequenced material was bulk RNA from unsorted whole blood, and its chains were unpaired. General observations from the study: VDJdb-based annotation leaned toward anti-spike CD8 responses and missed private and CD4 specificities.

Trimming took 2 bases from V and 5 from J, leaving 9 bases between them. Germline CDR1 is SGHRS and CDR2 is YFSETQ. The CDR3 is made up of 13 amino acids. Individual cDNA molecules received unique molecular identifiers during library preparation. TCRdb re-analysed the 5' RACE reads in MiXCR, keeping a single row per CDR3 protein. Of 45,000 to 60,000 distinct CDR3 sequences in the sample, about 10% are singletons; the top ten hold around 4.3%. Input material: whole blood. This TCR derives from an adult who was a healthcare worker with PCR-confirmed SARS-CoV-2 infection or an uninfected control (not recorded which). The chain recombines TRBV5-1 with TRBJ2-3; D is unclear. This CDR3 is CASSLQPGDTQYF. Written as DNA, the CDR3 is TGCGCCAGCAGCTTACAACCGGGAGATACGCAGTATTTT.